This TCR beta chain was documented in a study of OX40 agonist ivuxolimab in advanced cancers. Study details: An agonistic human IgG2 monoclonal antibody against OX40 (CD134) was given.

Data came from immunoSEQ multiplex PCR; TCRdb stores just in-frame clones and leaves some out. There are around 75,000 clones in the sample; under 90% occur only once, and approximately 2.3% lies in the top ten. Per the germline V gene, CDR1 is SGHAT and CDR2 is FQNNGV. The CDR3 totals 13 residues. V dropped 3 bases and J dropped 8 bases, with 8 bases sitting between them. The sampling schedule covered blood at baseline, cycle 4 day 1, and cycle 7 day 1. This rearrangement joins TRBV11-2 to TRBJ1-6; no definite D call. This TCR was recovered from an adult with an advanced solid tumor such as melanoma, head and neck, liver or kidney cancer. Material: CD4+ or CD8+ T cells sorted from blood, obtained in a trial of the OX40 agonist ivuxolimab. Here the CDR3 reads CASSFQVYSPLHF. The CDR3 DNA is TGTGCCAGCAGCTTTCAGGTTTATTCACCCCTCCACTTT.